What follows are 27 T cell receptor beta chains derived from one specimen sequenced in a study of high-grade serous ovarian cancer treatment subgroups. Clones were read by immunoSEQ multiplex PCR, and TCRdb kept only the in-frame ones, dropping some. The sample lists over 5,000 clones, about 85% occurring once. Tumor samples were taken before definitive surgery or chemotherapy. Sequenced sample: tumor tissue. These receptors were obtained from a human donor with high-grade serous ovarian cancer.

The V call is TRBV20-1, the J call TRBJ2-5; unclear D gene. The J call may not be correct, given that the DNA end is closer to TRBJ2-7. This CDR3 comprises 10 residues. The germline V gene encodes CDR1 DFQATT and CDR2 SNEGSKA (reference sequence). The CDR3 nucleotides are TGCAGTGCTGCACCCCACGAGCAGTACTTC. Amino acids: CSAAPHEQYF.

CDR3 sequence reads: CASSQFGQGTDTQYF. The CDR3 DNA reads as TGCGCCAGCAGCCAGTTCGGACAGGGCACAGATACGCAGTATTTT. The V and J genes are TRBV5-1 and TRBJ2-3, with 7 bases matching TRBD1. V gave up 4 bases and J gave up 1 base; unmatched junction bases: 6. This CDR3 has 15 residues. Per the germline V gene, CDR1 is SGHRS and CDR2 is YFSETQ.

CDR3 protein: CASSLEVAGGLTNEKLFF. Here the CDR3 DNA reads TGTGCCAGCAGCTTAGAGGTAGCAGGGGGGCTGACTAATGAAAAACTGTTTTTT. The chain links TRBV7-2 to TRBJ1-4; 7 nucleotides line up with TRBD1. The V gene end was trimmed by 1 base and the J gene end by 2 bases; junction bases not matched to a gene: 10. CDR1 and CDR2 (germline): SGHTA, FQGNSA. This CDR3 spans 18 amino acids.

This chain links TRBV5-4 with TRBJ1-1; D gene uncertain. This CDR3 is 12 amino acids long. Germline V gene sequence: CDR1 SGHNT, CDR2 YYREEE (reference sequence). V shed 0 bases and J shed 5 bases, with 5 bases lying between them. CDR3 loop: CASSLGRTEAFF. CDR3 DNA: TGTGCCAGCAGCTTGGGAAGGACTGAAGCTTTCTTT.

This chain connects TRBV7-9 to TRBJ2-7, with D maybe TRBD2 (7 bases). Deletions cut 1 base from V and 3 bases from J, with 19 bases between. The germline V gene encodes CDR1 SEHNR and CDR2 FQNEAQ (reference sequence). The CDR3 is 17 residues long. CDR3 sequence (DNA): TGTGCCAGCAGCTTAGAGGGGGGGGGAATTGGGGTCTACGAGCAGTACTTC. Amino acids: CASSLEGGGIGVYEQYF.

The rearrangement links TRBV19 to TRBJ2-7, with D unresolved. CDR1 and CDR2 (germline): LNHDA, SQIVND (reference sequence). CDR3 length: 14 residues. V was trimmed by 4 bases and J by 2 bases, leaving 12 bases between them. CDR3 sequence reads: CASSNGRDPYEQYF. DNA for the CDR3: TGTGCCAGTAGTAACGGTAGGGATCCCTACGAGCAGTACTTC.

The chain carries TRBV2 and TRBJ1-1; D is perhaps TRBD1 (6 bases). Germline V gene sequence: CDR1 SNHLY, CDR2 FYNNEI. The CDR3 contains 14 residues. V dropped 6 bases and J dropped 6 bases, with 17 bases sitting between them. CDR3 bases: TGTGCCAGCAGCCTTTACGAGGGGGAAGCTGAAGCTTTCTTT. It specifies CASSLYEGEAEAFF.

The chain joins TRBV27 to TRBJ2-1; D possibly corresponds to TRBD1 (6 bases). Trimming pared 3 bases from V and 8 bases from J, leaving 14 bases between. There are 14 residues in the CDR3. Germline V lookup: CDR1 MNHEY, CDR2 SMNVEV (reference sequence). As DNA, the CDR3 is TGTGCCAGCAGTTTCCGGGCTGGGGGCGATGAGCAGTTCTTC. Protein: CASSFRAGGDEQFF.

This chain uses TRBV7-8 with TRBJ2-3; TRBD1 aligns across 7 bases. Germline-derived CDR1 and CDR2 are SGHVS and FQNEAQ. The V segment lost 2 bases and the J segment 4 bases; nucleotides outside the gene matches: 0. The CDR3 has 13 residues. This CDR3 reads CASSLQGADTQYF. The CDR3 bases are TGTGCCAGCAGCTTACAGGGGGCAGATACGCAGTATTTT. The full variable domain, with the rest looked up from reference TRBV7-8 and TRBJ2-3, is GAGVSQSPRYKVAKRGQDVALRCDPISGHVSLFWYQQALGQGPEFLTYFQNEAQLDKSGLPSDRFFAERPEGSVSTLKIQRTQQEDSAVYLCASSLQGADTQYFGPGTRLTVL.

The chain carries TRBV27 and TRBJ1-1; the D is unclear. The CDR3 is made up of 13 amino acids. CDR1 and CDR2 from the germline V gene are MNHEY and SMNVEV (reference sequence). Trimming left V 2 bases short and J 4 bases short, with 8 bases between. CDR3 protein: CASSLGGSTEAFF. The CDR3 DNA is TGTGCCAGCAGTTTAGGAGGGAGCACTGAAGCTTTCTTT.

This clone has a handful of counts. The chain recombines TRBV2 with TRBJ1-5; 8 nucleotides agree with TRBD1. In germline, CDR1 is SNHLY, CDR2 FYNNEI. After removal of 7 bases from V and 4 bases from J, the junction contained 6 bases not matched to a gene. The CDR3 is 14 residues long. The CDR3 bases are TGTGCCAGCACGGAAGGACAGGGTAATCAGCCCCAGCATTTT. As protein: CASTEGQGNQPQHF.

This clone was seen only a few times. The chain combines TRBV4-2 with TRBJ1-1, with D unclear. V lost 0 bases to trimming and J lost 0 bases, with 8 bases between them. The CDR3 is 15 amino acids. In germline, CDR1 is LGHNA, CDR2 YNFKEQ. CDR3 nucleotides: TGTGCCAGCAGCCAAGATCCAGGCCTGAACACTGAAGCTTTCTTT. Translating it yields CASSQDPGLNTEAFF.

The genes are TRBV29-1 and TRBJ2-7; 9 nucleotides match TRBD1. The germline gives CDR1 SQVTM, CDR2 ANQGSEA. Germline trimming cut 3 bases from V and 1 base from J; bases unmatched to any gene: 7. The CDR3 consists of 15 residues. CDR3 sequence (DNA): TGCAGCGTTGAGGAATCCGGGACAGGGTCCTACGAGCAGTACTTC. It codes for CSVEESGTGSYEQYF.

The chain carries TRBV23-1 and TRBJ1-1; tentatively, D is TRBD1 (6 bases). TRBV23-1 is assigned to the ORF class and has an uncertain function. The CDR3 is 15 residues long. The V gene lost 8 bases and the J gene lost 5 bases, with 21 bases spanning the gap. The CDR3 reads CASPHGGGGGTEAFF. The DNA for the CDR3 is TGCGCCAGCCCCCACGGAGGGGGAGGGGGAACTGAAGCTTTCTTT.

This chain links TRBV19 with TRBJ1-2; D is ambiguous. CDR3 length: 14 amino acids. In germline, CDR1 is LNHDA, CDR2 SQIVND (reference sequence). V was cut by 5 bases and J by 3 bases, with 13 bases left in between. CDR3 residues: CASSSRQADYGYTF. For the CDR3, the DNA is TGTGCCAGTAGTTCCCGACAAGCGGACTATGGCTACACCTTC.

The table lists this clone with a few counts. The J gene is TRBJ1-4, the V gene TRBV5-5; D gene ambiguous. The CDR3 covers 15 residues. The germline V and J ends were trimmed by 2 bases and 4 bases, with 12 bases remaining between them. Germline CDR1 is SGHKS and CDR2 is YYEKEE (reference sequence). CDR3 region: CASSFFVGNNEKLFF. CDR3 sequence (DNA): TGTGCCAGCAGCTTTTTCGTAGGGAATAATGAAAAACTGTTTTTT.

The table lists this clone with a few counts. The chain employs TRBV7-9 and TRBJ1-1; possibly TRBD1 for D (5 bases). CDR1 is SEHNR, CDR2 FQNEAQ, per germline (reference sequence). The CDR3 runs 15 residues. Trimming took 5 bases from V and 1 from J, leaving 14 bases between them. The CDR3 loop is CASSPSGQPNTEAFF. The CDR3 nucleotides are TGTGCCAGCAGCCCATCGGGGCAGCCGAACACTGAAGCTTTCTTT.

The DNA of the CDR3 is TGTGCCACCAGCTTTGGGACAGAGAACACTGAAGCTTTCTTT. This sequence encodes CATSFGTENTEAFF. The chain joins TRBV15 to TRBJ1-1; TRBD1 agrees at 7 bases. The CDR3 runs to 14 residues. Germline values: CDR1 LNHNV, CDR2 YYDKDF (reference sequence). Losses at the gene ends were 5 bases for V and 1 base for J; bases not matched to a gene: 4. Drawing the rest from reference TRBV15 and TRBJ1-1, the complete variable domain is DAMVIQNPRYQVTQFGKPVTLSCSQTLNHNVMYWYQQKSSQAPKLLFHYYDKDFNNEADTPDNFQSRRPNTSFCFLDIRSPGLGDTAMYLCATSFGTENTEAFFGQGTRLTVV.

Written as DNA, the CDR3 is TGCAGCGTTGTAGAGCTGAACACTGAAGCTTTCTTT. Its protein is CSVVELNTEAFF. The chain couples TRBV29-1 to TRBJ1-1, with D uncertain. V was trimmed by 4 bases and J by 0 bases, leaving 6 bases between them. CDR1 is SQVTM and CDR2 is ANQGSEA in the germline V gene. This CDR3 is 12 amino acids long. Drawing the rest from reference TRBV29-1 and TRBJ1-1, the complete variable domain is SAVISQKPSRDICQRGTSLTIQCQVDSQVTMMFWYRQQPGQSLTLIATANQGSEATYESGFVIDKFPISRPNLTFSTLTVSNMSPEDSSIYLCSVVELNTEAFFGQGTRLTVV.

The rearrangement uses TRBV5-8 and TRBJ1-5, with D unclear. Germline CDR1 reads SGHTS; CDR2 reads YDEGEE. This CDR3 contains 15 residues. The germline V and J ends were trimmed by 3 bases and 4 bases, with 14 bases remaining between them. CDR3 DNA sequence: TGTGCCAGCAGCTGGGCAGGAACCTCTAATCAGCCCCAGCATTTT. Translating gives CASSWAGTSNQPQHF.

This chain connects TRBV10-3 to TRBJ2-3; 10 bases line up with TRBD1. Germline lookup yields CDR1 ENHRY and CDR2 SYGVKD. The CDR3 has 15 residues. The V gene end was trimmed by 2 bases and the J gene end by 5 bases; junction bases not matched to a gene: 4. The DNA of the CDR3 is TGTGCCATCAGTGAGGGACGGGACAGGGGAGATACGCAGTATTTT. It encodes CAISEGRDRGDTQYF.

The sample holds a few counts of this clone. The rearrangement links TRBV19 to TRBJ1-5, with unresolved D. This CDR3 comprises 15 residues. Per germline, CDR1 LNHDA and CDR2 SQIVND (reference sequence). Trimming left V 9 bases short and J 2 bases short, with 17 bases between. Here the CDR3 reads CASPGREVGNQPQHF. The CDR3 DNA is TGTGCCAGCCCCGGGAGAGAGGTCGGCAATCAGCCCCAGCATTTT.

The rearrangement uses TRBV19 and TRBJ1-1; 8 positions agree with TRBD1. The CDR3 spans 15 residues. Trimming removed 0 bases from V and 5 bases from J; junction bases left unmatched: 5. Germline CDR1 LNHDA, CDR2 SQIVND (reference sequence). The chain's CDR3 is CASSIDRGRGTEAFF. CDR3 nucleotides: TGTGCCAGTAGTATAGACAGGGGGCGAGGAACTGAAGCTTTCTTT.

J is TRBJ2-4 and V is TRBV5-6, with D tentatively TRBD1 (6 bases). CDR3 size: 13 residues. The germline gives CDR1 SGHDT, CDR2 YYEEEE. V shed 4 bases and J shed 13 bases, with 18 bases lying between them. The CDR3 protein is CASSAASGGPQYF. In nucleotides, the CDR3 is TGTGCCAGCAGCGCTGCATCTGGGGGCCCCCAGTACTTC.

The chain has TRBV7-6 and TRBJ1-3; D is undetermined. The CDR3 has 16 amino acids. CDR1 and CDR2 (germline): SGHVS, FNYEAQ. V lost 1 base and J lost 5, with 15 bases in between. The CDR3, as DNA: TGTGCCAGCAGCTTAGAGCCCAGACAAAGGCGAAACACCATATATTTT. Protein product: CASSLEPRQRRNTIYF.

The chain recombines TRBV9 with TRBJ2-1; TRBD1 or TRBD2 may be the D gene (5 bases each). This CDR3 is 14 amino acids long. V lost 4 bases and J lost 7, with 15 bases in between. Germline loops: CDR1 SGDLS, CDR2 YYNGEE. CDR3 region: CASSPRDVMNEQFF. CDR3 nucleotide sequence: TGTGCCAGCAGCCCCCGGGACGTCATGAATGAGCAGTTCTTC.

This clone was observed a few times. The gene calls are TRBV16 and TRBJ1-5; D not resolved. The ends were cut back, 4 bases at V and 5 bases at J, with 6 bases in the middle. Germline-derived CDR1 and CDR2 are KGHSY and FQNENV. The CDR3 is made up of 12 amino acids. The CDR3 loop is CASSLDYQPQHF. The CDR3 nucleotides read TGTGCCAGCAGCCTAGATTATCAGCCCCAGCATTTT.